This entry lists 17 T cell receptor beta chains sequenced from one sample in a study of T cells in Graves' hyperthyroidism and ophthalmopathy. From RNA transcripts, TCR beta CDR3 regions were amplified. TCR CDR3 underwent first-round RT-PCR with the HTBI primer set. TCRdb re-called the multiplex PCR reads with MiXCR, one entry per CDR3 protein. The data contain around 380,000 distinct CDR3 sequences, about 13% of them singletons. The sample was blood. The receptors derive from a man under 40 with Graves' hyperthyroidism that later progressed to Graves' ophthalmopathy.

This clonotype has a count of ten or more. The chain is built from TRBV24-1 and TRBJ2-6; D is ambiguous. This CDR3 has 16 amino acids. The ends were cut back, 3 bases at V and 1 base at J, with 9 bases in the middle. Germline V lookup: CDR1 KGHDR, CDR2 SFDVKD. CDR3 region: CATSDAAVSGANVLTF. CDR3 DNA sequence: TGTGCCACCAGTGATGCCGCGGTTTCTGGGGCCAACGTCCTGACTTTC.

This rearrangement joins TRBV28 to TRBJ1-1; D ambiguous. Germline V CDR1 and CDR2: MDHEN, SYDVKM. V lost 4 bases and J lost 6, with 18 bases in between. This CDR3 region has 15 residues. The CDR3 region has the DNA TGTGCCAGCAGTTCCCCCGCTGCGGGTTCGGCTGAAGCTTTCTTT. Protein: CASSSPAAGSAEAFF.

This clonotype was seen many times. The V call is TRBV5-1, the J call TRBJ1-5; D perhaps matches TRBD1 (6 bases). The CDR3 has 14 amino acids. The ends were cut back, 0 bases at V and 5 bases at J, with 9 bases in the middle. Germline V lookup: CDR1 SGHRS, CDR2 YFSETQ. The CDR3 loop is CASSLETGYQPQHF. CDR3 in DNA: TGCGCCAGCAGCTTGGAGACAGGATATCAGCCCCAGCATTTT.

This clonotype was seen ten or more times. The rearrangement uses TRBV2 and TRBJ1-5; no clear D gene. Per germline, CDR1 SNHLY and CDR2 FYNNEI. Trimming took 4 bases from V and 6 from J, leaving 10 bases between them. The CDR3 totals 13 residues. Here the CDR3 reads CASSVMSGQPQHF. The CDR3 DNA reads TGTGCCAGCAGTGTAATGAGTGGTCAGCCCCAGCATTTT. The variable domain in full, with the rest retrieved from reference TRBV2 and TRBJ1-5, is EPEVTQTPSHQVTQMGQEVILRCVPISNHLYFYWYRQILGQKVEFLVSFYNNEISEKSEIFDDQFSVERPDGSNFTLKIRSTKLEDSAMYFCASSVMSGQPQHFGDGTRLSIL.

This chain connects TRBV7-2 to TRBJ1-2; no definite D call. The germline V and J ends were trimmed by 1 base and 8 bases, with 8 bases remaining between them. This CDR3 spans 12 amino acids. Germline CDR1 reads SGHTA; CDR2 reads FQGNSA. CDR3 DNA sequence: TGTGCCAGCAGCTTAGAGATTGGAGGCTACACCTTC. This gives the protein CASSLEIGGYTF.

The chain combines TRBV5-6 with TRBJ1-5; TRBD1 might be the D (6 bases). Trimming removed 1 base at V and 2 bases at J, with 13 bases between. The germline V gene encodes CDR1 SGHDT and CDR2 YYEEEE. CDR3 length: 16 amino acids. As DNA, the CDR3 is TGTGCCAGCAGCTTGAGGGAGAACAGGGGCAATCAGCCCCAGCATTTT. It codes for CASSLRENRGNQPQHF.

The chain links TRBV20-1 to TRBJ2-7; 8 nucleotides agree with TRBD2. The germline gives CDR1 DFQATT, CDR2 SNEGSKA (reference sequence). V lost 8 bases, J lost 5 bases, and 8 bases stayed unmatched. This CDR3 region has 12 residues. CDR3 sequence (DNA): TGCAGTCCTATAGCGGGGTTAGACGAGCAGTACTTC. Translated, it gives CSPIAGLDEQYF.

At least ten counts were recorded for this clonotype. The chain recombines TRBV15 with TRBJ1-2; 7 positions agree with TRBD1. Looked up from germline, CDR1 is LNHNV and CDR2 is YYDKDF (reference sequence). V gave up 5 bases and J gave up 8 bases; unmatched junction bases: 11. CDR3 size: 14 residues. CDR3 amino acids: CATSATGTEGGYTF. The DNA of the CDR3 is TGTGCCACCAGCGCGACCGGGACAGAAGGAGGCTACACCTTC.

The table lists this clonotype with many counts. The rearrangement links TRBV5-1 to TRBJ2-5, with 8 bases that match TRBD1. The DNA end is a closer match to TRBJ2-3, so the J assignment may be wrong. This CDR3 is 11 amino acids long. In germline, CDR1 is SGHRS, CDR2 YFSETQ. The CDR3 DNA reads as TGCGCCAGCAGACAGGGGGAGACGCAGTATTTT. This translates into CASRQGETQYF.

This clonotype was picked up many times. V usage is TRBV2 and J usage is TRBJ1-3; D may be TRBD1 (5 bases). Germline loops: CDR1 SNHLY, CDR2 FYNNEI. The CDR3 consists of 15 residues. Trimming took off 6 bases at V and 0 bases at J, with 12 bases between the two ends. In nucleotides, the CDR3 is TGTGCCAGCAGCCTGGGACTGCCCTCTGGAAACACCATATATTTT. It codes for CASSLGLPSGNTIYF. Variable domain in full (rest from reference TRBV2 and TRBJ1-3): EPEVTQTPSHQVTQMGQEVILRCVPISNHLYFYWYRQILGQKVEFLVSFYNNEISEKSEIFDDQFSVERPDGSNFTLKIRSTKLEDSAMYFCASSLGLPSGNTIYFGEGSWLTVV.

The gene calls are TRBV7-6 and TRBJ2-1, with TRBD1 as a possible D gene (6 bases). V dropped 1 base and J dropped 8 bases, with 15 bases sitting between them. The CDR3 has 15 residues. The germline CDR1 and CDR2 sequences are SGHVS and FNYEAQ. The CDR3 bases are TGTGCCAGCAGCTTAGGCCGACTACAGGGTTATGAGCAGTTCTTC. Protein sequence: CASSLGRLQGYEQFF.

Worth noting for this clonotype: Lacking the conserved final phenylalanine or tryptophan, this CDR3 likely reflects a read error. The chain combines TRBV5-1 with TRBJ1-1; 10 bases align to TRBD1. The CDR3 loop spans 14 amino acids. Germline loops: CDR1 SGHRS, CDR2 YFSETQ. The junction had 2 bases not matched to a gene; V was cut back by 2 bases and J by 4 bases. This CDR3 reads CASSFGQGGTEAFS. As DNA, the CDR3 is TGCGCCAGCAGCTTTGGACAGGGGGGCACTGAAGCTTTCTCT.

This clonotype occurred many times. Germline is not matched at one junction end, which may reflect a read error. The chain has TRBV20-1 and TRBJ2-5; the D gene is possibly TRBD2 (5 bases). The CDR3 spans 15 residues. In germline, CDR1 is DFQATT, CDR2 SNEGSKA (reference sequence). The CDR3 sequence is CSARDSFSGIEAQYF. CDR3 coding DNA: TGCAGTGCTAGAGATTCGTTTTCGGGAATAGAGGCCCAGTACTTC.

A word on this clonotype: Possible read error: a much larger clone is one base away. The CDR3 here is CSAYRDTPSYEQYF. CDR3 coding DNA: TGCAGTGCGTACCGGGACACTCCCTCCTACGAGCAGTACTTC. The chain combines TRBV20-1 with TRBJ2-7; TRBD1 might be the D (6 bases). V gave up 6 bases and J gave up 0 bases, with 15 bases separating them. Per the germline V gene, CDR1 is DFQATT and CDR2 is SNEGSKA (reference sequence). The CDR3 sequence is 14 residues long.

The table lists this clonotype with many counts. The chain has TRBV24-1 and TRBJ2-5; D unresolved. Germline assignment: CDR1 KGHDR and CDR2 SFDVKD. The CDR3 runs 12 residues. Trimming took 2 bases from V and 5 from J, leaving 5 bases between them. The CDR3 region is CATSDSWETQYF. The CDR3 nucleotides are TGTGCCACCAGTGATTCTTGGGAGACCCAGTACTTC.

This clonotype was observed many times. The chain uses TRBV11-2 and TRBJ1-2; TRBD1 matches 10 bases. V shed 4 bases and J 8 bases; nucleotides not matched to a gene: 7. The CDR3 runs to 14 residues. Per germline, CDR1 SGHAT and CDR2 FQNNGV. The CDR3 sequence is CASSSDRGLGGYTF. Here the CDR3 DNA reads TGTGCCAGCAGCTCAGACAGGGGGCTGGGAGGCTACACCTTC. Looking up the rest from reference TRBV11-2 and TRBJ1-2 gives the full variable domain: EAGVAQSPRYKIIEKRQSVAFWCNPISGHATLYWYQQILGQGPKLLIQFQNNGVVDDSQLPKDRFSAERLKGVDSTLKIQPAKLEDSAVYLCASSSDRGLGGYTFGSGTRLTVV.

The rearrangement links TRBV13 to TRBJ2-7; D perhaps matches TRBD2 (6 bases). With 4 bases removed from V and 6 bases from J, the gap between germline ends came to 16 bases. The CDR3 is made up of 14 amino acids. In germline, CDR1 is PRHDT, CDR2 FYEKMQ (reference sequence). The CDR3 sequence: CASSSYSQEGEQYF. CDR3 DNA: TGTGCCAGCAGCTCCTACTCTCAGGAGGGCGAGCAGTACTTC.